Below, 30 T cell receptor beta chains from the same sample are listed, as sequenced in a study of T cells in Graves' hyperthyroidism and ophthalmopathy. It was RNA transcripts that yielded the amplified TCR beta CDR3 regions. TCR CDR3 regions were first amplified by RT-PCR with HTBI primers. TCRdb fed the multiplex PCR reads into MiXCR, producing one record per CDR3 protein. The sample lists about 290,000 distinct CDR3 sequences; more than 10% were seen once. The specimen sequenced was blood. These receptors all come from a woman aged 25 to 39 with Graves' hyperthyroidism that later progressed to Graves' ophthalmopathy.

This sequence joins TRBV9 and TRBJ2-4; no clear D gene. Trimming removed 4 bases from V and 5 bases from J, with 13 bases in between. Germline V gene lookup returns CDR1 SGDLS and CDR2 YYNGEE. The CDR3 loop spans 14 amino acids. CDR3 sequence: CASSPRLEENIQYF. Written as DNA, the CDR3 is TGTGCCAGCAGCCCCCGTCTTGAGGAAAACATTCAGTACTTC.

This clonotype was observed many times. The chain is built from TRBV18 and TRBJ2-5; D is tentatively TRBD1 or TRBD2 (5 bases each). The CDR3 runs to 15 residues. The V end was cut by 4 bases, the J end by 5 bases, with 17 bases between. CDR1 is KGHSH, CDR2 LQKENI, per germline. In DNA form, the CDR3 reads TGTGCCAGCTCACTGATTCGGGGCCAAGGGGAGACCCAGTACTTC. Translation gives CASSLIRGQGETQYF.

This clonotype was observed many times. Sequence at one end of the junction differs from germline and may be a read error. The chain employs TRBV7-7 and TRBJ2-7; D is perhaps TRBD2 (5 bases). Germline assignment: CDR1 SSHAT and CDR2 FNYEAQ (reference sequence). The CDR3 extends over 13 amino acids. CDR3: CASSFGEFEEQYF. DNA for the CDR3: TGTGCTAGCAGCTTCGGGGAGTTCGAAGAGCAGTACTTC. Together with reference TRBV7-7 and TRBJ2-7, the CDR3 gives the full variable domain: GAGVSQSPRYKVTKRGQDVTLRCDPISSHATLYWYQQALGQGPEFLTYFNYEAQPDKSGLPSDRFSAERPEGSISTLTIQRTEQRDSAMYRCASSFGEFEEQYFGPGTRLTVT.

The rearrangement uses TRBV7-6 and TRBJ2-2; 8 positions match TRBD1. Germline V gene data show CDR1 as SGHVS and CDR2 as FNYEAQ. The CDR3 covers 16 residues. Unmatched junction bases numbered 7, after V lost 3 bases and J lost 4 bases. CDR3 residues: CASSFWTGSITGELFF. The CDR3 DNA follows: TGTGCCAGCAGCTTTTGGACAGGGTCCATCACCGGGGAGCTGTTTTTT.

There are many counts of this clonotype. The gene calls are TRBV6-1 and TRBJ2-7, with 10 bases aligning to TRBD2. This CDR3 has 14 amino acids. CDR1 is MNHNS, CDR2 SASEGT, per germline. Germline trimming cut 4 bases from V and 3 bases from J; bases unmatched to any gene: 3. The CDR3 nucleotides read TGTGCCAGCAGTGCGGGACTAGCGATCTACGAGCAGTACTTC. This gives the protein CASSAGLAIYEQYF.

This clonotype has just a few counts. The genes are TRBV4-1 and TRBJ1-4; TRBD1 agrees at 11 bases. Germline V gives CDR1 MGHRA, CDR2 YSYEKL. The J segment lost 7 bases and the V segment lost 0 bases, leaving 1 base of the junction unmatched. The CDR3 is 15 residues long. This chain's CDR3 is CASSQEGQGGEKLFF. CDR3 DNA: TGCGCCAGCAGCCAAGAGGGACAGGGGGGTGAAAAACTGTTTTTT.

The sample holds a few counts of this clonotype. The rearrangement uses TRBV30 and TRBJ2-7; D tentatively reads TRBD1 or TRBD2 (7 bases each). Trimming cost V 1 base and J 2 bases, with 36 bases left between them. CDR3 length: 22 residues. CDR1 GTSNPN and CDR2 SVGIG come from the germline V gene (reference sequence). The DNA of the CDR3 is TGTGCCTGGAGTGGGGGGGGTAGTGGACAGGTGGTCCCCTGGTCCTCTACCTACGAGCAGTACTTC. Translation gives CAWSGGGSGQVVPWSSTYEQYF.

This clonotype has at least ten counts. The chain combines TRBV28 with TRBJ2-1; D tentatively reads TRBD1 or TRBD2 (5 bases each). Germline V gene lookup returns CDR1 MDHEN and CDR2 SYDVKM. The CDR3 spans 14 residues. Trimming took 3 bases from V and 5 from J, leaving 11 bases between them. CDR3 coding DNA: TGTGCCAGCAGTTTCGGGGACCGAGACAATGAGCAGTTCTTC. Residues: CASSFGDRDNEQFF.

This clonotype was detected ten times or more. The chain recombines TRBV24-1 with TRBJ1-2; 7 bases line up with TRBD1. The CDR3 covers 14 residues. J lost 6 bases, V lost 7 bases, and 10 bases had no gene match. Germline V gene sequence: CDR1 KGHDR, CDR2 SFDVKD. DNA of the CDR3: TGTGCCACCAGGAAGAACGACAGGGATCATGGCTACACCTTC. Its translation is CATRKNDRDHGYTF.

The sample holds many counts of this clonotype. The V call is TRBV10-2, the J call TRBJ2-5, with a possible D match to TRBD1 (5 bases). This CDR3 contains 14 residues. CDR1 and CDR2 (germline): WSHSY, SAAADI. Trimming pared 3 bases from V and 5 bases from J, leaving 13 bases between. In nucleotides, the CDR3 is TGCGCCAGCAGTGATGGGTCATCAGGGGAGACCCAGTACTTC. Residues: CASSDGSSGETQYF.

This clonotype was found many times. The chain joins TRBV15 to TRBJ1-1; D not resolved. Trimming stripped 0 bases from V and 0 bases from J, with 5 bases between. The CDR3 totals 14 residues. CDR1 is LNHNV and CDR2 is YYDKDF in the germline V gene (reference sequence). Here the CDR3 reads CATSRERVNTEAFF. In DNA form, the CDR3 reads TGTGCCACCAGCAGAGAAAGAGTGAACACTGAAGCTTTCTTT.

This clonotype was detected ten times or more. This rearrangement joins TRBV7-9 to TRBJ2-7; D not certain. The CDR3 is 14 residues long. V lost 3 bases and J lost 0, with 9 bases in between. Per the germline V gene, CDR1 is SEHNR and CDR2 is FQNEAQ (reference sequence). This chain's CDR3 is CASSFRADSYEQYF. The CDR3 coding sequence is TGTGCCAGCAGCTTCCGGGCCGACTCCTACGAGCAGTACTTC.

There are many counts of this clonotype. This rearrangement joins TRBV9 to TRBJ1-4; D call uncertain. There are 17 residues in the CDR3. Looked up from germline, CDR1 is SGDLS and CDR2 is YYNGEE. The V end lost 3 bases, the J end lost 0 bases, and 15 bases lay between the germline ends. The DNA for the CDR3 is TGTGCCAGCAGCGCCCGGCCAGTTGGGTCAACTAATGAAAAACTGTTTTTT. The encoded protein is CASSARPVGSTNEKLFF.

The V call is TRBV4-3, the J call TRBJ2-3; D not resolved. The CDR3 runs to 14 residues. Trimming removed 0 bases at V and 6 bases at J, with 10 bases between. Germline CDR1 is LGHNA and CDR2 is YSLEER. The CDR3 DNA is TGCGCCAGCAGCCAAGATGGGCTGTTGGATACGCAGTATTTT. This codes for CASSQDGLLDTQYF.

The V gene is TRBV7-9, the J gene TRBJ2-7; 8 bases line up with TRBD1. This CDR3 is 15 amino acids long. After removal of 3 bases from V and 5 bases from J, the junction contained 9 bases not matched to a gene. Germline assignment: CDR1 SEHNR and CDR2 FQNEAQ (reference sequence). As DNA, the CDR3 is TGTGCCAGCAGCTTTATCGGACAGGGAGGCCACGAGCAGTACTTC. Protein sequence: CASSFIGQGGHEQYF.

The chain couples TRBV30 to TRBJ1-1; 7 bases align to TRBD1. V lost 2 bases to trimming and J lost 6 bases; unmatched junction nucleotides: 6. The CDR3 has 13 residues. The germline gives CDR1 GTSNPN, CDR2 SVGIG (reference sequence). CDR3 sequence (DNA): TGTGCCTGGAGTCTTGACAGGGCCGCTGAAGCTTTCTTT. Translation gives CAWSLDRAAEAFF.

This clonotype turned up a few times. The V and J genes are TRBV29-1 and TRBJ2-1; 7 bases agree with TRBD2. After removal of 3 bases from V and 1 base from J, the junction contained 6 bases not matched to a gene. The length of the CDR3 is 15 residues. Germline CDR1 reads SQVTM; CDR2 reads ANQGSEA. The chain's CDR3 is CSVDSVAGSYNEQFF. As DNA, the CDR3 is TGCAGCGTTGATTCGGTAGCGGGTTCCTACAATGAGCAGTTCTTC.

This clonotype was seen repeatedly, ten times or more. CDR3: CASSLELAGEVPSYEQYF. The CDR3 region has the DNA TGTGCCAGCAGCTTAGAACTAGCGGGAGAGGTCCCTTCCTACGAGCAGTACTTC. The V call is TRBV11-3, the J call TRBJ2-7, with 11 bases fitting TRBD2. From germline, CDR1 is SGHNT and CDR2 YENEEA. CDR3 length: 18 amino acids. With 0 bases clipped from V and 1 base from J, the junction kept 8 bases outside the gene matches.

This clonotype has ten or more counts. V is TRBV19 and J is TRBJ1-1, with D possibly matching TRBD1 (5 bases). CDR3 length: 14 residues. V was pared by 4 bases and J by 5 bases, with 14 bases between. Germline V gene data show CDR1 as LNHDA and CDR2 as SQIVND (reference sequence). CDR3 nucleotide sequence: TGTGCCAGTAGTAACTGGAGGGAGGGGACTGAAGCTTTCTTT. This codes for CASSNWREGTEAFF.

In this sample, this clonotype turned up many times. In DNA form, the CDR3 reads TGTGCCAGCAGTTACTCAGAACTAGCGAACTACAATGAGCAGTTCTTC. Amino acid sequence: CASSYSELANYNEQFF. The rearrangement joins TRBV6-5 to TRBJ2-1, with TRBD2 matching 7 bases. CDR1 is MNHEY and CDR2 is SVGAGI in the germline V gene. CDR3 length: 16 amino acids. V lost 0 bases to trimming and J lost 3 bases; unmatched junction nucleotides: 5.

The J gene is TRBJ2-6, the V gene TRBV2, with D perhaps assigned TRBD1 or TRBD2 (5 bases each). The V end was cut by 8 bases, the J end by 4 bases, with 15 bases between. This CDR3 is 15 amino acids long. The germline V gene has CDR1 SNHLY and CDR2 FYNNEI. DNA for the CDR3: TGTGCCAGCGGGGACGGCTTTGAAGGGGCCAACGTCCTGACTTTC. Translation gives CASGDGFEGANVLTF. Using reference TRBV2 and TRBJ2-6 for the parts outside the CDR3, the full variable domain is EPEVTQTPSHQVTQMGQEVILRCVPISNHLYFYWYRQILGQKVEFLVSFYNNEISEKSEIFDDQFSVERPDGSNFTLKIRSTKLEDSAMYFCASGDGFEGANVLTFGAGSRLTVL.

This clonotype showed up many times. The chain has TRBV7-2 and TRBJ1-3; D unclear. This CDR3 comprises 15 residues. Trimming left V 1 base short and J 4 bases short, with 11 bases between. Germline V gene lookup returns CDR1 SGHTA and CDR2 FQGNSA. The CDR3 DNA is TGTGCCAGCAGCTTAGATGGGGTATCGGGAAACACCATATATTTT. The encoded protein is CASSLDGVSGNTIYF.

This clonotype turned up a few times. V gene TRBV18 combines with J gene TRBJ2-3; 7 bases line up with TRBD1. With V trimmed by 3 bases and J by 2 bases, 8 bases remained unmatched. The CDR3 covers 16 residues. Per germline, CDR1 KGHSH and CDR2 LQKENI. CDR3 residues: CASSPLRGQITDTQYF. CDR3 coding DNA: TGTGCCAGCTCACCCCTTCGGGGACAGATCACAGATACGCAGTATTTT.

The chain is built from TRBV4-3 and TRBJ1-2, with a tentative D call TRBD1 (6 bases). The CDR3 contains 14 residues. Germline V lookup: CDR1 LGHNA, CDR2 YSLEER. The V and J ends lost 2 bases and 8 bases respectively, with 15 bases between them. CDR3 DNA sequence: TGCGCCAGCAGCCAAAGTTGGGGGGCGCGGGGCTACACCTTC. This codes for CASSQSWGARGYTF.

Written as DNA, the CDR3 is TGTGCCAGTAGACCCAGGGGGGCAGGGGGCGGCACCGGGGAGCTGTTTTTT. It specifies CASRPRGAGGGTGELFF. The gene calls are TRBV19 and TRBJ2-2; 8 bases agree with TRBD1. V lost 6 bases, J lost 4 bases, and 13 bases stayed unmatched. CDR1 is LNHDA, CDR2 SQIVND, per germline (reference sequence). The CDR3 extends over 17 amino acids.

This clonotype appeared many times. The chain has TRBV20-1 and TRBJ2-5; D possibly uses TRBD1 or TRBD2 (5 bases each). The CDR3 extends over 13 amino acids. V lost 6 bases to trimming and J lost 4 bases, with 15 bases between them. Germline CDR1 is DFQATT and CDR2 is SNEGSKA (reference sequence). CDR3 coding DNA: TGCAGTGCCGGGGCGGGCGGGTCAGAGACCCAGTACTTC. This codes for CSAGAGGSETQYF.

This clonotype was counted only a few times. A much larger clone differs from this one at a single base, so this may be a read error. The V gene is TRBV18, the J gene TRBJ1-4, with D possibly being TRBD1 (5 bases). Trimming cost V 4 bases and J 7 bases, with 13 bases left between them. Germline V lookup: CDR1 KGHSH, CDR2 LQKENI. This CDR3 is built from 14 residues. For the CDR3, the DNA is TGTGCCAGCTCACTCGAAGGGAGGGGTGAAAAACTGTTTTTT. Amino acid sequence: CASSLEGRGEKLFF. The variable domain in full, completed from reference TRBV18 and TRBJ1-4, reads NAGVMQNPRHLVRRRGQEARLRCSPMKGHSHVYWYRQLPEEGLKFMVYLQKENIIDESGMPKERFSAEFPKEGPSILRIQQVVRGDSAAYFCASSLEGRGEKLFFGSGTQLSVL.

This clonotype was found many times. The rearrangement uses TRBV6-1 and TRBJ1-5; D is perhaps TRBD1 (5 bases). The V and J ends lost 4 bases and 2 bases respectively, with 9 bases between them. This CDR3 contains 14 residues. Germline V gene data show CDR1 as MNHNS and CDR2 as SASEGT. The CDR3 sequence: CASSAGLGNQPQHF. The CDR3 bases are TGTGCCAGCAGTGCAGGGTTGGGCAATCAGCCCCAGCATTTT.

The chain is built from TRBV6-2 or TRBV6-3 and TRBJ2-7; the match to TRBD1 covers 7 bases. V was pared by 5 bases and J by 3 bases, with 7 bases of the junction left unmatched. CDR1 and CDR2 from the germline V gene are MNHEY and SVGEGT. The CDR3 consists of 14 residues. The CDR3 sequence: CASSTTGQLYEQYF. The DNA for the CDR3 is TGTGCCAGCAGTACTACGGGACAGCTCTACGAGCAGTACTTC.

In the case of this clonotype: It may be a read error: a sequence one base away is much more abundant. The chain joins TRBV7-2 to TRBJ2-7, with 14 bases lining up with TRBD2. Germline trimming cut 5 bases from V and 5 bases from J; bases unmatched to any gene: 8. The CDR3 is 16 residues long. Germline values: CDR1 SGHTA, CDR2 FQGNSA. DNA of the CDR3: TGTACCAGCAGCCCCGGGACTAGCGGGAGTAACGACGAGCAGTACTTC. It translates to CTSSPGTSGSNDEQYF. Full variable domain (remainder filled in from reference TRBV7-2 and TRBJ2-7): GAGVSQSPSNKVTEKGKDVELRCDPISGHTALYWYRQSLGQGLEFLIYFQGNSAPDKSGLPSDRFSAERTGGSVSTLTIQRTQQEDSAVYLCTSSPGTSGSNDEQYFGPGTRLTVT.